The TCR beta chain under discussion was sequenced for a study of post-analysis software for immune sequencing data. General observations from the study: Patients showed TRBV5-6, TRBV5-1 and TRBV20-1 among roughly 5 TRBV segments more frequent than in controls.

A note on this clonotype: The antigen is undetermined.

The TCR beta cDNA libraries contained unique molecular identifiers. MiXCR, run by TCRdb on the PCR reads, gives a single entry per CDR3 protein. The repertoire has hundreds of thousands of distinct CDR3 sequences, about 27% of them found once; the top ten carry roughly 0.57%. Germline-derived CDR1 and CDR2 are SQVTM and ANQGSEA. This CDR3 region has 15 residues. V dropped 3 bases and J dropped 3; count of bases not matched to a gene: 4. Sequencing was done on a sample of blood. This sequence originates from a girl between 10 and 17 years old with multiple sclerosis. The chain has TRBV29-1 and TRBJ2-6, with TRBD1 matching over 8 bases. The chain's CDR3 is CSVDPGGGGANVLTF. The CDR3 DNA is TGCAGCGTTGATCCAGGGGGCGGTGGGGCCAACGTCCTGACTTTC.